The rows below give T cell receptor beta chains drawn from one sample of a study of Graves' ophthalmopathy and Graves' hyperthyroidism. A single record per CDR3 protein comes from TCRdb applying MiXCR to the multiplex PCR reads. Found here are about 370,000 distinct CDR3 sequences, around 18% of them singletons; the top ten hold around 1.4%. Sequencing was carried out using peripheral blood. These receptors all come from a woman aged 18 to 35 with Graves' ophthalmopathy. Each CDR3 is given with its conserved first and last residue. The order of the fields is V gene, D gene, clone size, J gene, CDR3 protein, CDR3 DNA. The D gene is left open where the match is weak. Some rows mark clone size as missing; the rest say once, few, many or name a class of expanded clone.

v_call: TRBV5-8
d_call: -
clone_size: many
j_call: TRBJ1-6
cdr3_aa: CASSDMVVSSPLHF
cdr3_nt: TGTGCCAGCAGTGACATGGTGGTTTCTTCACCCCTCCACTTT

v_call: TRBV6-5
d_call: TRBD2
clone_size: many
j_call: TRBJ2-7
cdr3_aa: CASWTSGYEQYF
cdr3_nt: TGTGCCAGCTGGACTAGCGGCTACGAGCAGTACTTC

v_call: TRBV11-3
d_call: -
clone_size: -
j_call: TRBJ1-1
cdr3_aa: CASSFTGTENTEAFF
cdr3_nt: TGTGCCAGCAGCTTTACCGGGACGGAAAACACTGAAGCTTTCTTT

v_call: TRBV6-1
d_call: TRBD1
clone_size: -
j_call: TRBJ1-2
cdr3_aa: CASSELDRAFGYTF
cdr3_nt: TGTGCCAGCAGTGAACTGGACAGGGCTTTCGGCTACACCTTC

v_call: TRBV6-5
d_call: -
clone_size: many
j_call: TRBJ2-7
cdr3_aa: CASSYSTSEGSNEQYF
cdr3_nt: TGTGCCAGCAGTTACTCGACTAGTGAGGGATCGAACGAGCAGTACTTC

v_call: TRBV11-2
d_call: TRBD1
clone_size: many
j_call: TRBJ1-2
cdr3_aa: CASSLGGQGGRGYTF
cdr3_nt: TGTGCCAGCAGCTTAGGGGGACAGGGCGGTCGTGGCTACACCTTC

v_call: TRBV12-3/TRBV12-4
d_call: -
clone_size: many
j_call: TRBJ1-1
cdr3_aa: CASSLEENTEAFF
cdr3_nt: TGTGCCAGCAGTTTAGAGGAGAACACTGAAGCTTTCTTT

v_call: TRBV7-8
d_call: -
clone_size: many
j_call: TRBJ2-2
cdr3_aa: CASSLVGTTNTGELFF
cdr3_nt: TGTGCCAGCAGCTTGGTTGGGACGACGAACACCGGGGAGCTGTTTTTT

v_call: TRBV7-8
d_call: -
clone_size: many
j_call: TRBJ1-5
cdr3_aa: CASSLMGGYQPQHF
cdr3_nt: TGTGCCAGCAGCTTAATGGGAGGGTATCAGCCCCAGCATTTT

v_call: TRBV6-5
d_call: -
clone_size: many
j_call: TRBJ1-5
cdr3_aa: CASSLGFGNQPQHF
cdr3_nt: TGTGCCAGCAGTCTGGGGTTTGGCAATCAGCCCCAGCATTTT

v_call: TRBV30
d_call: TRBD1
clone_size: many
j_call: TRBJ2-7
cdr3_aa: CACRDRGYEQYF
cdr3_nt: TGTGCCTGCAGGGACAGGGGCTACGAGCAGTACTTC

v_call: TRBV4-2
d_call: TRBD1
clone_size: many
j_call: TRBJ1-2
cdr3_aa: CASSQVQGQGNYGYTF
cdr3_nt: TGTGCCAGCAGCCAAGTCCAGGGACAGGGAAACTATGGCTACACCTTC

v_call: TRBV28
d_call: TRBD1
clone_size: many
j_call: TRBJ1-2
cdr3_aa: CASSGTGEFGGYTF
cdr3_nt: TGTGCCAGCAGCGGAACAGGGGAATTCGGTGGCTACACCTTC

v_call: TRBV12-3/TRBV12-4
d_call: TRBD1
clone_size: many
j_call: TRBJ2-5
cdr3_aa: CASSTTQASDRARETQYF
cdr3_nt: TGTGCCAGCAGTACCACCCAGGCATCAGACAGGGCACGGGAGACCCAGTACTTC

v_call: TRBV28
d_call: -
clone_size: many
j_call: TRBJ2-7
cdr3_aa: CASSTLLVYEQYF
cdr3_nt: TGTGCCAGCAGTACTCTCCTAGTGTACGAGCAGTACTTC

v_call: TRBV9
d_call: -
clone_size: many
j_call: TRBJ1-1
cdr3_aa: CASSVEGGNTEAFF
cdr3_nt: TGTGCCAGCAGCGTAGAGGGGGGTAATACTGAAGCTTTCTTT

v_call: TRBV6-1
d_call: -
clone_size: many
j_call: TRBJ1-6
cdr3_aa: CASRGYGSSPLHF
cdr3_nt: TGTGCCAGCAGGGGATACGGTAGTTCACCCCTCCACTTT

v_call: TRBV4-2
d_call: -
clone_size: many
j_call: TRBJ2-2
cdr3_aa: CASSQDPPNPGRHTGELFF
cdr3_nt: TGTGCCAGCAGCCAAGACCCCCCTAACCCGGGGAGACACACCGGGGAGCTGTTTTTT